Following are 16 T cell receptor beta chains from one sample sequenced in a study of T cells in Graves' hyperthyroidism and ophthalmopathy. TCR beta CDR3 sequences were amplified from RNA transcripts. The HTBI primer set drove a first-round RT-PCR of the TCR CDR3. TCRdb re-analysed the multiplex PCR reads in MiXCR, keeping a single row per CDR3 protein. This sample has some 98,000 distinct CDR3 sequences, with 35% to 45% found just once. Sequencing used peripheral blood or thyroid tissue (not recorded which). The source is a woman under 40 with Graves' hyperthyroidism.

There are many counts of this clonotype. This sequence joins TRBV12-3 or TRBV12-4 and TRBJ2-3, with 15 nucleotides matching TRBD2. With 6 bases clipped from V and 3 bases from J, the junction kept 10 bases outside the gene matches. CDR3 length: 18 amino acids. The CDR3 nucleotides read TGTGCCAGCAGCCCGTTTCGGACTAGCGGGAGGGCGACAGATACGCAGTATTTT. This translates into CASSPFRTSGRATDTQYF.

This clonotype was seen repeatedly, ten times or more. The genes are TRBV10-3 and TRBJ2-6, with D perhaps TRBD1 (6 bases). The V and J ends lost 4 bases and 2 bases respectively, with 9 bases between them. Germline CDR1 reads ENHRY; CDR2 reads SYGVKD. The CDR3 has 15 residues. CDR3 sequence reads: CAISGTVTGANVLTF. In DNA, the CDR3 is TGTGCCATCAGTGGGACAGTAACTGGGGCCAACGTCCTGACTTTC.

About this clonotype itself: Sequence at one end of the junction differs from germline and may be a read error. The V call is TRBV20-1, the J call TRBJ1-2, with D unclear. The V gene's germline CDR1 is DFQATT and CDR2 SNEGSKA (reference sequence). The CDR3 extends over 12 amino acids. DNA for the CDR3: TGCGGTGCTAGTGTGGAAAACTATGGCTACACCTTT. As protein: CGASVENYGYTF.

This clonotype occurred once. V is TRBV10-3 and J is TRBJ2-7, with 10 bases fitting TRBD2. Per germline, CDR1 ENHRY and CDR2 SYGVKD. The V gene end was trimmed by 10 bases and the J gene end by 5 bases; junction bases not matched to a gene: 11. This CDR3 contains 14 residues. CDR3 bases: TGTGCCAGTCTAGCGGGAGTTGCCATGGACGAGCAGTACTTC. Translated: CASLAGVAMDEQYF.

This clonotype came up many times. This chain links TRBV5-1 with TRBJ2-7; unclear D gene. V was clipped by 2 bases and J by 12 bases, with 15 bases between them. Germline V gene lookup returns CDR1 SGHRS and CDR2 YFSETQ. The CDR3 length is 12 residues. The CDR3 protein is CASSLTRQETYF. The CDR3 nucleotides read TGCGCCAGCAGCTTAACCCGCCAGGAGACGTACTTC.

The rearrangement links TRBV7-2 to TRBJ2-2; weak D call: TRBD2 (7 bases). Trimming stripped 5 bases from V and 4 bases from J, with 14 bases between. CDR1 is SGHTA and CDR2 is FQGNSA in the germline V gene. The length of the CDR3 is 15 residues. The CDR3: CASSLDRGATGELFF. The CDR3 DNA is TGTGCCAGCAGCCTAGACCGGGGGGCCACCGGGGAGCTGTTTTTT.

Notes on this clonotype: At one boundary the junction diverges from the germline segment, which might be a read error. The chain has TRBV10-3 and TRBJ2-5; the match to TRBD2 covers 14 bases. The germline V gene has CDR1 ENHRY and CDR2 SYGVKD. CDR3 length: 15 residues. The CDR3 bases are TGTGCCAGCAGTTTGGGACTAGCGGGAGTGGAGACCCAGTACTTC. Its translation is CASSLGLAGVETQYF.

The J gene is TRBJ2-3, the V gene TRBV7-9; D is perhaps TRBD2 (6 bases). V lost 6 bases, J lost 1 base, and 23 bases lay in between. Germline assignment: CDR1 SEHNR and CDR2 FQNEAQ (reference sequence). The CDR3 is made up of 18 amino acids. DNA of the CDR3: TGTGCCAGCAGTCGAACGGGACTCACAGCGGGCGGCACAGATACGCAGTATTTT. Protein product: CASSRTGLTAGGTDTQYF.

This clonotype was found many times. The chain recombines TRBV5-6 with TRBJ2-7; D assignment may be TRBD1 or TRBD2 (5 bases each). The germline V gene encodes CDR1 SGHDT and CDR2 YYEEEE. The CDR3 is 14 residues long. V gave up 4 bases and J gave up 7 bases, with 18 bases separating them. Written as DNA, the CDR3 is TGTGCCAGCAGCCCCGTCGGGGACCCCATGGAGCAGTACTTC. Its protein is CASSPVGDPMEQYF.

In this sample, this clonotype turned up many times. This chain links TRBV2 with TRBJ2-7; 7 bases are a match to TRBD2. This CDR3 has 16 residues. After removal of 2 bases from V and 3 bases from J, the junction contained 10 bases not matched to a gene. Per germline, CDR1 SNHLY and CDR2 FYNNEI. This CDR3 is CASSEPWAGEDYEQYF. The CDR3 nucleotides are TGTGCCAGCAGTGAACCTTGGGCGGGAGAGGACTACGAGCAGTACTTC. Complete variable domain (other parts from reference TRBV2 and TRBJ2-7): EPEVTQTPSHQVTQMGQEVILRCVPISNHLYFYWYRQILGQKVEFLVSFYNNEISEKSEIFDDQFSVERPDGSNFTLKIRSTKLEDSAMYFCASSEPWAGEDYEQYFGPGTRLTVT.

Of note for this clonotype: One end of the junction varies from germline; a read error may be responsible. The chain has TRBV7-9 and TRBJ1-4; TRBD1 might be the D (6 bases). The CDR3 has 14 residues. In germline, CDR1 is SEHNR, CDR2 FQNEAQ (reference sequence). In DNA form, the CDR3 reads TGTGCCAGCAGCTTCGGGGGCGTCGATGAAGAACTGTTTTTT. Translation gives CASSFGGVDEELFF.

V gene TRBV20-1 combines with J gene TRBJ2-5; 15 nucleotides match TRBD2. The CDR3 extends over 16 amino acids. The V gene's germline CDR1 is DFQATT and CDR2 SNEGSKA (reference sequence). The V gene end was trimmed by 6 bases and the J gene end by 5 bases; junction bases not matched to a gene: 10. CDR3 bases: TGCAGTGCGCCGGGACTAGCGGGAGGACGGGGGGAGACCCAGTACTTC. It translates to CSAPGLAGGRGETQYF.

The V gene is TRBV11-2, the J gene TRBJ1-1; D is unresolved. In germline, CDR1 is SGHAT, CDR2 FQNNGV. This CDR3 is 13 amino acids long. The V end lost 4 bases, the J end lost 1 base, and 7 bases lay between the germline ends. For the CDR3, the DNA is TGTGCCAGCAGCTACCAGGAGAACACTGAAGCTTTCTTT. Its protein is CASSYQENTEAFF.

The chain recombines TRBV6-1 with TRBJ1-4, with 10 bases identical to TRBD1. The ends lost 9 bases at V and 5 bases at J; junction bases unmatched: 3. CDR1 is MNHNS, CDR2 SASEGT, per germline. The CDR3 length is 13 residues. DNA of the CDR3: TGTGCCAGACCGGGACAGGGGAATGAAAAACTGTTTTTT. Residues: CARPGQGNEKLFF.

The chain employs TRBV6-1 and TRBJ1-4, with D unresolved. CDR3 size: 13 residues. Trimming removed 4 bases from V and 0 bases from J, with 3 bases in between. The germline CDR1 and CDR2 sequences are MNHNS and SASEGT. In DNA form, the CDR3 reads TGTGCCAGCAGTGGAGCAACTAATGAAAAACTGTTTTTT. Translating gives CASSGATNEKLFF.

This clonotype has a count of ten or more. The V gene is TRBV7-2, the J gene TRBJ1-2; TRBD1 matches at 8 bases. CDR3 length: 14 residues. CDR1 SGHTA and CDR2 FQGNSA come from the germline V gene. Germline trimming cut 1 base from V and 8 bases from J; bases unmatched to any gene: 6. The chain's CDR3 is CASSLGQGARGYTF. In DNA form, the CDR3 reads TGTGCCAGCAGCTTAGGGCAGGGGGCCAGGGGCTACACCTTC.